The rows below give T cell receptor beta chains drawn from one sample of a study of regulatory T cells in long-lasting Graves disease. TCRdb used MiXCR to reprocess the multiplex PCR reads, holding one entry per CDR3 protein. The sample consists of 450,000 to 600,000 distinct CDR3 sequences, around 16% of them appearing once. These data were likewise used in another study, on T cells in Graves' hyperthyroidism and ophthalmopathy.

The source material was peripheral blood mononuclear cells (PBMCs), sampled at new diagnosis, from a patient treated with antithyroid drugs. These receptors were collected from a man aged 35 to 55 with Graves disease. The CDR3 runs from the conserved cysteine through the conserved F or W. Each record gives: clone size, J gene, D gene, V gene, CDR3 DNA, CDR3 protein. The D gene is left open where the match is weak. Part of the rows lack a size; the others show once, few, many or a class for expanded clones.

clone size: .
J gene: TRBJ2-3
D gene: TRBD2
V gene: TRBV18
CDR3 DNA: TGTGCCAGCTCACCTCCGGGACTAGCGGGAGTGAGCACAGATACGCAGTATTTT
CDR3 protein: CASSPPGLAGVSTDTQYF

clone size: .
J gene: TRBJ2-7
D gene: .
V gene: TRBV29-1
CDR3 DNA: TGCAGCGTTGGGCGCTACGAGCAGTACTTC
CDR3 protein: CSVGRYEQYF

clone size: .
J gene: TRBJ2-1
D gene: .
V gene: TRBV12-3/TRBV12-4
CDR3 DNA: TGTGCCAGCAGAGGAACCACGGAGTTCTTC
CDR3 protein: CASRGTTEFF

clone size: .
J gene: TRBJ2-7
D gene: TRBD1
V gene: TRBV7-6
CDR3 DNA: TGTGCCAGCAGCTTAGACGGGACAGGGTTCGAGCAGTACTTC
CDR3 protein: CASSLDGTGFEQYF

clone size: many
J gene: TRBJ1-4
D gene: .
V gene: TRBV30
CDR3 DNA: TGTGCCTGGAGCCGCAGGTTGAATGAAAAACTGTTTTTT
CDR3 protein: CAWSRRLNEKLFF

clone size: many
J gene: TRBJ2-1
D gene: .
V gene: TRBV6-5
CDR3 DNA: TGTGCCAGCAGTTACTCCATGACCGTCTACAATGAGCAGTTCTTC
CDR3 protein: CASSYSMTVYNEQFF

clone size: many
J gene: TRBJ2-3
D gene: TRBD1
V gene: TRBV28
CDR3 DNA: TGTGCCAGCAGCCACCCCGGCGGGACAGGGTCAGATACGCAGTATTTT
CDR3 protein: CASSHPGGTGSDTQYF

clone size: .
J gene: TRBJ2-5
D gene: .
V gene: TRBV5-6
CDR3 DNA: TGTGCCAGCAGCCGTTGGAGCCAAACCTCTCAAGAGACCCAGTACTTC
CDR3 protein: CASSRWSQTSQETQYF

clone size: .
J gene: TRBJ2-3
D gene: .
V gene: TRBV29-1
CDR3 DNA: TGCAGCGTTGAGGGGGAGAGATATTCAGATACGCAGTATTTT
CDR3 protein: CSVEGERYSDTQYF

clone size: many
J gene: TRBJ1-1
D gene: .
V gene: TRBV9
CDR3 DNA: TGTGCCAGCAGCGGGGTTGGTGACACTGAAGCTTTCTTT
CDR3 protein: CASSGVGDTEAFF

clone size: .
J gene: TRBJ2-1
D gene: .
V gene: TRBV7-9
CDR3 DNA: TGTGCCAGCAGCTTACGGGATCAAAGATTGCAGTTCTTC
CDR3 protein: CASSLRDQRLQFF

clone size: .
J gene: TRBJ2-3
D gene: TRBD2
V gene: TRBV29-1
CDR3 DNA: TGCAGCGCCCCGGGACTAGCGGCTAGCACAGATACGCAGTATTTT
CDR3 protein: CSAPGLAASTDTQYF

clone size: few
J gene: TRBJ1-5
D gene: TRBD1
V gene: TRBV19
CDR3 DNA: TGTGCCAGTAGGAACCAGGGACAGGGTACGGGACAGCCCCAGCATTTT
CDR3 protein: CASRNQGQGTGQPQHF

clone size: many
J gene: TRBJ2-6
D gene: .
V gene: TRBV4-2
CDR3 DNA: TGTGCCAGCAGCCACTTCCCTCCGACGGAATCTAACCTTGGGGCCAACGTCCTGACTTTC
CDR3 protein: CASSHFPPTESNLGANVLTF

clone size: .
J gene: TRBJ2-3
D gene: TRBD2
V gene: TRBV2
CDR3 DNA: TGTGCCGACGGGAGGGTTGGCACAGATACGCAGTATTTT
CDR3 protein: CADGRVGTDTQYF

clone size: many
J gene: TRBJ2-5
D gene: .
V gene: TRBV12-5
CDR3 DNA: TGTGCTAGTGGTTTCGGACAGACTGCCCAAGAGACCCAGTACTTC
CDR3 protein: CASGFGQTAQETQYF

clone size: few
J gene: TRBJ2-3
D gene: TRBD2
V gene: TRBV7-3
CDR3 DNA: TGTGCCAGCATGCTTTCTAGCGGCCCGACAGATACGCAGTATTTT
CDR3 protein: CASMLSSGPTDTQYF

clone size: .
J gene: TRBJ2-1
D gene: .
V gene: TRBV10-3
CDR3 DNA: TGTGCCATCAGGGCCCGGTGGCTAGCGAATTCTCCGGAGGAGTTCTTC
CDR3 protein: CAIRARWLANSPEEFF

clone size: many
J gene: TRBJ2-1
D gene: .
V gene: TRBV28
CDR3 DNA: TGTGCCAGCAGTTCCCCACCCTACAATGAGCAGTTCTTC
CDR3 protein: CASSSPPYNEQFF

clone size: few
J gene: TRBJ2-1
D gene: .
V gene: TRBV28
CDR3 DNA: TGTGCCAGCAGTTTCAGCCAACCGGGGAAGCAGTTCTTC
CDR3 protein: CASSFSQPGKQFF

clone size: few
J gene: TRBJ2-7
D gene: .
V gene: TRBV7-9
CDR3 DNA: TGTGCCAGCAGCTTAAGTCCCCAGCCTAGGGACCACGAGCAGTACTTC
CDR3 protein: CASSLSPQPRDHEQYF

clone size: .
J gene: TRBJ1-1
D gene: TRBD1
V gene: TRBV28
CDR3 DNA: TGTGCCAGCAGTTTAACTCCAGGGGGGAACACTGAAGCTTTCTTT
CDR3 protein: CASSLTPGGNTEAFF

clone size: many
J gene: TRBJ2-7
D gene: TRBD2
V gene: TRBV12-3/TRBV12-4
CDR3 DNA: TGTGCCAGCAGTTTAAGTAGCGGGAGGGCCTACGAGCAGTACTTC
CDR3 protein: CASSLSSGRAYEQYF

clone size: few
J gene: TRBJ2-1
D gene: .
V gene: TRBV4-1
CDR3 DNA: TGCGCCAGCAGCCCTCAGTCTAGCAACAATGAGCAGTTCTTC
CDR3 protein: CASSPQSSNNEQFF

clone size: many
J gene: TRBJ2-1
D gene: TRBD2
V gene: TRBV28
CDR3 DNA: TGTGCCAGCAGCCGGACTAGCGGGATGAGAATCTACAATGAGCAGTTCTTC
CDR3 protein: CASSRTSGMRIYNEQFF

clone size: many
J gene: TRBJ2-7
D gene: TRBD2
V gene: TRBV12-3/TRBV12-4
CDR3 DNA: TGTGCCAGCAGTTTTAGCGGGAGGGTCGGCGAGCAGTACTTC
CDR3 protein: CASSFSGRVGEQYF

clone size: many
J gene: TRBJ1-2
D gene: .
V gene: TRBV6-1
CDR3 DNA: TGTGCCAGCAGTCCCCAGGCTAACTATGGCTACACCTTC
CDR3 protein: CASSPQANYGYTF

clone size: many
J gene: TRBJ2-1
D gene: .
V gene: TRBV20-1
CDR3 DNA: TGCAGTGTCCGGGACACCCCCGAGCAGTTCTTC
CDR3 protein: CSVRDTPEQFF